These 9 T cell receptor beta chains originate from one sample sequenced in a study of T cell changes during pregnancy in multiple sclerosis. The method was immunoSEQ multiplex PCR; TCRdb's version includes in-frame clones alone and lacks a portion of them. The sample has 15,000 to 19,000 clones; about 80% are singletons. The material was CD8+ T cells from peripheral blood mononuclear cells, obtained after pregnancy. These receptors originate from a female donor in good health, enrolled as a control in a pregnancy study.

The rearrangement links TRBV15 to TRBJ2-3, with TRBD2 matching over 9 bases. V lost 0 bases and J lost 4; bases outside the gene matches: 8. CDR1 is LNHNV and CDR2 is YYDKDF in the germline V gene (reference sequence). The CDR3 totals 17 residues. CDR3 DNA sequence: TGTGCCACCAGCAGAGAGGCGGGAGGGGGGGCGTCAGATACGCAGTATTTT. It translates to CATSREAGGGASDTQYF.

A note on this clone: At one of its ends the junction is not consistent with the germline gene, which may arise from a read error. The chain has TRBV10-2 and TRBJ1-1; the D gene is possibly TRBD1 (6 bases). The CDR3 loop spans 12 amino acids. The germline gives CDR1 WSHSY, CDR2 SAAADI. The CDR3 bases are TGCGCCAGCACCCAGGGGAACCCTGAAGCTTTCTTT. Encoded protein: CASTQGNPEAFF.

The gene calls are TRBV4-3 and TRBJ1-6; TRBD1 agrees at 10 bases. V gave up 4 bases and J gave up 10 bases; unmatched junction bases: 7. CDR1 is LGHNA, CDR2 YSLEER, per germline. The CDR3 consists of 15 residues. CDR3 nucleotides: TGCGCCAGCAGCCGGGACAGGGGAGTAGGGTCACCCCTCCACTTT. This encodes CASSRDRGVGSPLHF.

This clone has just a few counts. This chain connects TRBV5-6 to TRBJ1-4; 7 nucleotides line up with TRBD1. The V and J ends lost 1 base and 8 bases, in that order; junction bases with no gene match: 8. In germline, CDR1 is SGHDT, CDR2 YYEEEE. This CDR3 contains 15 residues. CDR3 nucleotides: TGTGCCAGCAGCTTGTCCGAGACAGGGCGCGAAAAACTGTTTTTT. Translation gives CASSLSETGREKLFF.

This clone turned up a few times. The J gene is TRBJ2-2, the V gene TRBV6-1; D ambiguous. Germline V gene lookup returns CDR1 MNHNS and CDR2 SASEGT. The CDR3 has 14 amino acids. The ends were cut back, 7 bases at V and 4 bases at J, with 13 bases in the middle. This chain's CDR3 is CASTTGNPTGELFF. In DNA, the CDR3 is TGTGCCAGCACGACGGGTAATCCCACCGGGGAGCTGTTTTTT.

V usage is TRBV5-8 and J usage is TRBJ1-5, with TRBD1 matching 11 bases. The CDR3 is 15 residues long. Trimming removed 4 bases from V and 9 bases from J; junction bases left unmatched: 9. CDR1 and CDR2 from the germline V gene are SGHTS and YDEGEE. This CDR3 reads CASSAGTGGSRPQHF. CDR3 in DNA: TGTGCCAGCAGCGCCGGGACAGGGGGGTCCAGGCCCCAGCATTTT.

The V gene is TRBV14, the J gene TRBJ2-7; 7 bases agree with TRBD1. Trimming removed 4 bases from V and 4 bases from J; junction bases left unmatched: 7. Germline-derived CDR1 and CDR2 are SGHDN and FVKESK. The CDR3 is made up of 14 amino acids. CDR3 region: CASSPQGESYEQYF. The CDR3 DNA reads as TGTGCCAGCAGCCCCCAGGGGGAATCGTACGAGCAGTACTTC.

Only one count was recorded for this clone. The chain links TRBV10-2 to TRBJ2-1, with D tentatively TRBD1 (6 bases). The germline V gene encodes CDR1 WSHSY and CDR2 SAAADI. Trimming shortened V by 5 bases and J by 0 bases, and 8 bases separated the two germline ends. This CDR3 has 14 amino acids. The CDR3 is CASSTGSSYNEQFF. CDR3 nucleotides: TGCGCCAGCAGTACAGGGAGCTCCTACAATGAGCAGTTCTTC.

This chain joins TRBV5-4 and TRBJ2-2; D call uncertain. The CDR3 contains 14 residues. V dropped 0 bases and J dropped 1 base, with 4 bases sitting between them. Germline CDR1 is SGHNT and CDR2 is YYREEE (reference sequence). The CDR3 bases are TGTGCCAGCAGCTTGGGACTGAACACCGGGGAGCTGTTTTTT. This sequence encodes CASSLGLNTGELFF.